This T cell receptor beta chain is drawn from a study of human T cells and chemical hapten exposure. Overall study results and limits: Unchanged with DPC sensitization were TCRs above 1 in 1000 frequency. Expanded TCR counts at PT1 were positively correlated with the patch test score.

CDR3 length: 15 amino acids. Germline CDR1 and CDR2: MNHEY and SVGEGT. J lost 8 bases, V lost 5 bases, and 9 bases had no gene match. Remarks on this clonotype: Antigen specificity is unknown.

As to time point: patch test 3, about 24 weeks after DPC sensitization. Treatment here: therapeutic diphenylcyclopropenone sensitization with weekly scalp DPC. Attachment of unique molecular identifiers to individual cDNA molecules was performed in the library. TCRdb re-called the RACE reads with MiXCR, one entry per CDR3 protein. The profile shows roughly 100,000 distinct CDR3 sequences, 30% to 35% of them singletons. The rearrangement uses TRBV6-2 or TRBV6-3 and TRBJ1-2, with 12 bases that match TRBD1. Source: whole blood, taken in connection with sensitization to the hapten diphenylcyclopropenone (DPC). This sequence was found in a man aged 35 to 55 with alopecia areata. Some clones in this sample may be carry-over from other donors' samples. In DNA form, the CDR3 reads TGTGCCAGCAGTCAACCGGGACAGGGGGCAGGAGGCTACACCTTC. Encoded protein: CASSQPGQGAGGYTF.